The sequence of this T cell receptor (beta chain) was determined in a study of monozygotic twins with inflammatory bowel disease. Findings and caveats of the study: IBD patients shared fewer clonotypes with other individuals than healthy twins, especially patients with disease activity signs.

The CDR3 contains 13 residues. CDR1 KGHSH and CDR2 LQKENI come from the germline V gene. To note about this clonotype: Its antigen is still unknown.

For every sample, eight separate reactions were used to make cDNA. Template switching was used to attach UMIs, which incorporated a 6-nucleotide sample barcode. TCRdb re-called the 5' RACE reads and gives one entry per CDR3 protein, without DNA. The sample table includes roughly 150,000 distinct CDR3 sequences. Source material: blood. The V gene is TRBV18, the J gene TRBJ1-1; TCRdb's D call of TRBD1 is untestable without DNA. The TCR was taken from a human donor with ulcerative colitis or Crohn's disease, or a healthy co-twin of an affected twin (not recorded which). This CDR3 reads CASSLTRDTEAFF.